This TCR beta chain was retrieved from a study of blood T cells in healthy people across ages. Findings of the study overall: Among T cells, TCR beta diversity per million cells dropped roughly linearly as age rose. Underestimates were what the diversity estimates from one million T cells were considered to be. Long-lived donors carried more naive CD4+ cells and greater diversity than aged donors. Strong correlation existed between TCR beta diversity and naive T cell percentage.

This clonotype was found a few times. Its antigen remains unknown. A J-beta primer mix and a sample-barcoded 5' primer were used in a second PCR of about 7 to 12 cycles. MiXCR, applied by TCRdb to the 5' RACE reads, yields one record per CDR3 protein. The data hold 700,000 to 900,000 distinct CDR3 sequences, with 40% to 65% observed a single time. CDR3 length equals 15 residues. V lost 2 bases to trimming and J lost 8 bases; unmatched junction nucleotides: 5. CDR1 is MNHNY, CDR2 SVGAGI, per germline (reference sequence). The chain is built from TRBV6-6 and TRBJ1-4; 10 bases agree with TRBD1. The TCR comes from a man at least 80 years old in good health. The sample was blood. DNA for the CDR3: TGTGCCAGCAGTTACCTCGGGACAGGGGAGGAAAAACTGTTTTTT. Encoded protein: CASSYLGTGEEKLFF.